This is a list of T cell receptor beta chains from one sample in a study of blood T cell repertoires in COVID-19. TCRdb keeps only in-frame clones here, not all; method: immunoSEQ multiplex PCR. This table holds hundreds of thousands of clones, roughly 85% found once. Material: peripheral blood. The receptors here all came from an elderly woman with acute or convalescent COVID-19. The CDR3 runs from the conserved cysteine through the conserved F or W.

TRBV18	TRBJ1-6	CASSPSQGGSPLHF
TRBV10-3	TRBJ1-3	CAISESETGGNSGNTIYF
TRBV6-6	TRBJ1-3	CASIASGGNTIYF
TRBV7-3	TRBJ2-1	CASSYGGALVDEQFF
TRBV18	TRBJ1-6	CASSPWVQGSSYNSPLHF
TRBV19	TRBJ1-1	CASSIHILQGVTEAFF
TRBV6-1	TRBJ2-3	CASSEAGQADTDTQYF
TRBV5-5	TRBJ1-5	CASSLGRDNQPQHF
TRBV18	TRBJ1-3	CASSTSGTGGVGNTIYF
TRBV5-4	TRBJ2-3	CASSLPGMGTDTQYF
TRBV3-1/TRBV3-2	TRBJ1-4	CASSQDPGWEKLFF
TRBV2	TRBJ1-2	CASSTDLGYGYTF
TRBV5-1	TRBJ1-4	CASSLSGGANEKLFF
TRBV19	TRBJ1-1	CASIPSGQTNTEAFF
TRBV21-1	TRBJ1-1	CASSKGPGGELPLEAFF
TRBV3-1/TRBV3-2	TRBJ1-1	CASSTTPDTEAFF
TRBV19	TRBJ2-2	CASSRPGQVAGELFF
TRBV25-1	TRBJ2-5	CASSDGSGYGTQYF
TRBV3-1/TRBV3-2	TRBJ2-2	CASSQILAAGELFF
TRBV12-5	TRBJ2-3	CASGPGLAGPRTDTQYF
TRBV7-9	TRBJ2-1	CASSLPPSGGAREQFF
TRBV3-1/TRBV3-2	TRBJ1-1	CASSQASVNTEAFF
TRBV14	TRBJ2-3	CASSRPSPGQRSTDTQYF
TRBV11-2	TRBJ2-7	CASSRDRDHEQYF
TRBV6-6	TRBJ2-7	CASSYLGQGAGEQYF
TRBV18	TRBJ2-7	CASSPTTGGSYEQYF
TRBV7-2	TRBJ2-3	CASIFQASTDTQYF
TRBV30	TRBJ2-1	CAWSPGGPFNEQFF
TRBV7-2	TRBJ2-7	CASSSGGASSYEQYF
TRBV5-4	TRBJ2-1	CASSYPPGQGGNEQFF
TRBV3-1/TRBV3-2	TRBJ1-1	CASSQVRENTEAFF
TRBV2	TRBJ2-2	CASKTGGNTGELFF
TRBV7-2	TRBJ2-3	CASSQAGGGTDTQYF
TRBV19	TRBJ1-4	CASRMGGTNEKLFF
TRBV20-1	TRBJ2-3	CSAERGHTQYF
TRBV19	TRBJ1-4	CASSGQANEKLFF
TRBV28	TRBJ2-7	CASSRQGAGEQYF
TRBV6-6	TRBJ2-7	CAIKLAATYEQYF
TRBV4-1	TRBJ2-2	CASSQDQVPWELFF